The 23 T cell receptor beta chains given below trace back to one sample, sequenced in a study of siplizumab effects on memory and regulatory T cells. Data came from immunoSEQ multiplex PCR; TCRdb stores just in-frame clones and leaves some out. This table holds more than 95,000 clones, around 94% found once. Sequencing used non-Treg CD4+ T cells sorted from blood. Every receptor here comes from a human donor in good health.

The V call is TRBV21-1, the J call TRBJ2-5. TRBV21-1 has pseudogene status. The CDR3 consists of 14 residues. The CDR3 nucleotides read TGTGCCAGCAGCACCCGGCACACACAAGAGACCCAGTACTTC. This translates into CASSTRHTQETQYF.

This clone has more than one count but fewer than ten. Additional DNA sequences in this sample encode the identical CDR3. This chain links TRBV7-9 with TRBJ1-1; TRBD1 matches at 7 bases. This CDR3 has 14 amino acids. Germline values: CDR1 SEHNR, CDR2 FQNEAQ (reference sequence). V was pared by 1 base and J by 1 base, with 0 bases of the junction left unmatched. CDR3 bases: TGTGCCAGCAGCTTAGGACAGGGGAACACTGAAGCTTTCTTT. It is translated as CASSLGQGNTEAFF. The full variable domain, rest sourced from reference TRBV7-9 and TRBJ1-1, is DTGVSQNPRHKITKRGQNVTFRCDPISEHNRLYWYRQTLGQGPEFLTYFQNEAQLEKSRLLSDRFSAERPKGSFSTLEIQRTEQGDSAMYLCASSLGQGNTEAFFGQGTRLTVV.

The rearrangement uses TRBV9 and TRBJ2-1; possibly TRBD2 for D (6 bases). V was cut by 4 bases and J by 5 bases, with 19 bases left in between. This CDR3 has 16 amino acids. Germline-derived CDR1 and CDR2 are SGDLS and YYNGEE. CDR3 in DNA: TGTGCCAGCAGCCCAAGTTGGGCTAGCGAACACAATGAGCAGTTCTTC. Its translation is CASSPSWASEHNEQFF.

The rearrangement joins TRBV19 to TRBJ2-7, with a weak D call TRBD1 (5 bases). Between the trimmed V and J ends, which lost 3 bases and 1 base, there was a span of 13 bases. The CDR3 runs to 15 residues. In germline, CDR1 is LNHDA, CDR2 SQIVND (reference sequence). This CDR3 is CASSISTGDSYEQYF. In nucleotides, the CDR3 is TGTGCCAGTAGTATTTCCACAGGAGATTCCTACGAGCAGTACTTC. Filled out from reference TRBV19 and TRBJ2-7, the complete variable domain reads DGGITQSPKYLFRKEGQNVTLSCEQNLNHDAMYWYRQDPGQGLRLIYYSQIVNDFQKGDIAEGYSVSREKKESFPLTVTSAQKNPTAFYLCASSISTGDSYEQYFGPGTRLTVT.

The chain carries TRBV19 and TRBJ1-5; TRBD1 matches 8 bases. Looked up from germline, CDR1 is LNHDA and CDR2 is SQIVND (reference sequence). The CDR3 is made up of 15 amino acids. V was pared by 6 bases and J by 0 bases, with 4 bases of the junction left unmatched. The CDR3, as DNA: TGTGCCAGTAGGGACAGGGCCTATAGCAATCAGCCCCAGCATTTT. Translating it yields CASRDRAYSNQPQHF.

The V gene is TRBV19, the J gene TRBJ2-2; D might be TRBD1 or TRBD2, each matching 6 bases. The CDR3 extends over 15 amino acids. From germline, CDR1 is LNHDA and CDR2 SQIVND (reference sequence). The V end lost 5 bases, the J end lost 7 bases, and 17 bases lay between the germline ends. The CDR3 spells CASSPRGEGVGELFF. The CDR3 DNA follows: TGTGCCAGTAGTCCAAGGGGGGAAGGAGTCGGGGAGCTGTTTTTT.

The chain joins TRBV6-1 to TRBJ2-2; D is uncertain. Trimming took off 3 bases at V and 0 bases at J, with 8 bases between the two ends. The length of the CDR3 is 15 residues. Germline CDR1 MNHNS, CDR2 SASEGT. The CDR3 bases are TGTGCCAGCAGTGAGGTACACGCGAACACCGGGGAGCTGTTTTTT. Amino acids: CASSEVHANTGELFF.

V usage is TRBV29-1 and J usage is TRBJ1-2, with 11 nucleotides matching TRBD1. Trimming removed 6 bases from V and 2 bases from J; junction bases left unmatched: 2. The germline gives CDR1 SQVTM, CDR2 ANQGSEA. The CDR3 length is 13 residues. CDR3 amino acids: CSVRTGGNYGYTF. The CDR3 bases are TGCAGCGTCAGGACAGGGGGCAACTATGGCTACACCTTC.

This chain links TRBV19 with TRBJ1-6; 10 positions match TRBD1. CDR3 length: 13 residues. CDR1 is LNHDA and CDR2 is SQIVND in the germline V gene (reference sequence). J gave up 10 bases and V 5 bases, and 2 bases lay outside the gene matches. CDR3 DNA: TGTGCCAGTAGTGGGACAGGGGAGTCACCCCTCCACTTT. This codes for CASSGTGESPLHF.

This clone was seen more than once but under ten times. This chain connects TRBV2 to TRBJ1-1; maybe TRBD1 (5 bases). This CDR3 is 14 amino acids long. Germline V gives CDR1 SNHLY, CDR2 FYNNEI. V was cut by 7 bases and J by 4 bases, with 16 bases left in between. This CDR3 is CASNTIRGGTEAFF. The DNA of the CDR3 is TGTGCCAGCAACACCATTCGTGGGGGCACTGAAGCTTTCTTT.

Here the CDR3 DNA reads TGTGCCAGCAGCTTAGGCGGACAGGGTTTGGAAAAACTGTTTTTT. Amino acids: CASSLGGQGLEKLFF. The chain carries TRBV7-9 and TRBJ1-4; 8 nucleotides match TRBD1. The trim removed 1 base at V and 8 bases at J, leaving 6 bases unmatched. The CDR3 consists of 15 residues. Germline lookup yields CDR1 SEHNR and CDR2 FQNEAQ (reference sequence).

The chain combines TRBV6-5 with TRBJ2-7; no clear D gene. The V end was cut by 0 bases, the J end by 5 bases, with 8 bases between. Germline V gives CDR1 MNHEY, CDR2 SVGAGI. The CDR3 runs to 13 residues. The CDR3 DNA sequence: TGTGCCAGCAGTTACTCTAGCATCCACGAGCAGTACTTC. Translated: CASSYSSIHEQYF.

As for this clone: Other nucleotide sequences in the sample specify the same CDR3. The DNA for the CDR3 is TGTGCCAGCAGCCCCGGAGAGACCCAGTACTTC. Protein product: CASSPGETQYF. The V call is TRBV7-6, the J call TRBJ2-5; D not resolved. V lost 5 bases and J 4 bases, leaving 5 bases between the germline ends. Germline V gene lookup returns CDR1 SGHVS and CDR2 FNYEAQ. The CDR3 totals 11 residues. The full variable domain, with the rest looked up from reference TRBV7-6 and TRBJ2-5, is GAGVSQSPRYKVTKRGQDVALRCDPISGHVSLYWYRQALGQGPEFLTYFNYEAQQDKSGLPNDRFSAERPEGSISTLTIQRTEQRDSAMYRCASSPGETQYFGPGTRLLVL.

The chain combines TRBV10-3 with TRBJ1-6; 8 positions match TRBD1. Per the germline V gene, CDR1 is ENHRY and CDR2 is SYGVKD. CDR3 size: 15 residues. V gave up 8 bases and J gave up 8 bases; unmatched junction bases: 11. CDR3 protein: CAIRGTTGADSPLHF. Here the CDR3 DNA reads TGTGCCATCCGTGGTACGACAGGGGCCGATTCACCCCTCCACTTT.

The chain uses TRBV5-6 and TRBJ1-5, with 10 bases lining up with TRBD1. Germline V gene sequence: CDR1 SGHDT, CDR2 YYEEEE. CDR3 length: 16 amino acids. V lost 5 bases, J lost 3 bases, and 8 bases stayed unmatched. The CDR3 sequence is CASSSDRGRDNQPQHF. The CDR3 bases are TGTGCCAGCAGTTCTGACAGGGGGCGGGACAATCAGCCCCAGCATTTT.

V is TRBV18 and J is TRBJ2-1; 10 bases match TRBD1. The length of the CDR3 is 14 residues. The V segment lost 5 bases and the J segment 6 bases; nucleotides outside the gene matches: 4. The germline V gene encodes CDR1 KGHSH and CDR2 LQKENI. The CDR3 coding sequence is TGTGCCAGCTCAACCGGGACAGGGGCCAATGAGCAGTTCTTC. Protein: CASSTGTGANEQFF.

The rearrangement joins TRBV19 to TRBJ1-3, with 7 bases identical to TRBD1. CDR1 LNHDA and CDR2 SQIVND come from the germline V gene (reference sequence). Trimming at V came to 5 bases and at J to 4 bases, leaving 8 bases not matched to a gene. The CDR3 covers 15 residues. The CDR3 DNA reads as TGTGCCAGTAGTGCCACCCGGGACAGAGGAAACACCATATATTTT. Its protein product is CASSATRDRGNTIYF. The entire variable domain, with the rest obtained from reference TRBV19 and TRBJ1-3, is as follows: DGGITQSPKYLFRKEGQNVTLSCEQNLNHDAMYWYRQDPGQGLRLIYYSQIVNDFQKGDIAEGYSVSREKKESFPLTVTSAQKNPTAFYLCASSATRDRGNTIYFGEGSWLTVV.

V is TRBV5-4 and J is TRBJ2-2; a possible D gene is TRBD1 (6 bases). Germline V gives CDR1 SGHNT, CDR2 YYREEE (reference sequence). Between the trimmed V and J ends, which lost 4 bases and 3 bases, there was a span of 13 bases. The CDR3 is made up of 15 amino acids. In DNA, the CDR3 is TGTGCCAGCAGCCCCGACAGGACTCACACCGGGGAGCTGTTTTTT. Protein sequence: CASSPDRTHTGELFF.

With respect to this clone: Other DNA sequences within the sample encode an identical CDR3. The J gene is TRBJ2-7, the V gene TRBV18, with D maybe TRBD2 (5 bases). The V end was cut by 6 bases, the J end by 0 bases, with 12 bases between. Germline loops: CDR1 KGHSH, CDR2 LQKENI. The CDR3 sequence is 14 residues long. CDR3 DNA sequence: TGTGCCAGCTCTCCCCCCAGCGGCTCCTACGAGCAGTACTTC. Translating gives CASSPPSGSYEQYF.

J is TRBJ1-5 and V is TRBV19; D is unresolved. V was cut by 5 bases and J by 3 bases, with 8 bases left in between. In germline, CDR1 is LNHDA, CDR2 SQIVND (reference sequence). This CDR3 spans 13 amino acids. CDR3 protein: CASSSPFNQPQHF. CDR3 DNA sequence: TGTGCCAGTAGTTCCCCGTTCAATCAGCCCCAGCATTTT.

The J gene is TRBJ2-7, the V gene TRBV19; possibly TRBD2 for D (7 bases). The CDR3 runs 15 residues. Germline-derived CDR1 and CDR2 are LNHDA and SQIVND (reference sequence). V was clipped by 6 bases and J by 4 bases, with 19 bases between them. Here the CDR3 reads CASSPRRGGSYEQYF. The CDR3 DNA reads TGTGCCAGTAGCCCCAGGAGGGGGGGTAGTTACGAGCAGTACTTC.

The chain has TRBV30 and TRBJ1-2; D unresolved. Trimming left V 0 bases short and J 8 bases short, with 13 bases between. This CDR3 is built from 13 residues. In germline, CDR1 is GTSNPN, CDR2 SVGIG (reference sequence). The CDR3 here is CAWSVPRHRGYTF. CDR3 in DNA: TGTGCCTGGAGTGTACCCCGACATAGAGGCTACACCTTC.

This chain joins TRBV6-1 and TRBJ2-7; 9 bases map to TRBD1. The CDR3 is 15 residues long. Germline-derived CDR1 and CDR2 are MNHNS and SASEGT. V shed 6 bases, J shed 2 bases, and the junction held 8 bases outside the gene matches. The CDR3 protein is CASSPGQGSPYEQYF. The DNA of the CDR3 is TGTGCCAGCAGCCCCGGACAGGGGAGCCCCTACGAGCAGTACTTC.